What follows is one T cell receptor beta chain and its context. TCRdb reanalysed the RT-PCR reads using MiXCR and keeps one entry per CDR3 protein. The data hold about 700,000 distinct CDR3 sequences, with 12% to 15% observed a single time. Trimming stripped 1 base from V and 6 bases from J, with 10 bases between. Germline loops: CDR1 SGHDN, CDR2 FVKESK. The CDR3 runs 13 residues. Sequenced sample: memory CD4+ T cells from blood. The source is a female donor in good health, serving as a healthy control. This chain uses TRBV14 with TRBJ2-7; D may be TRBD1 or TRBD2 (6 bases each). This chain's CDR3 is CASSQARGGEQYF. The CDR3 bases are TGTGCCAGCAGCCAAGCCAGGGGAGGCGAGCAGTACTTC.